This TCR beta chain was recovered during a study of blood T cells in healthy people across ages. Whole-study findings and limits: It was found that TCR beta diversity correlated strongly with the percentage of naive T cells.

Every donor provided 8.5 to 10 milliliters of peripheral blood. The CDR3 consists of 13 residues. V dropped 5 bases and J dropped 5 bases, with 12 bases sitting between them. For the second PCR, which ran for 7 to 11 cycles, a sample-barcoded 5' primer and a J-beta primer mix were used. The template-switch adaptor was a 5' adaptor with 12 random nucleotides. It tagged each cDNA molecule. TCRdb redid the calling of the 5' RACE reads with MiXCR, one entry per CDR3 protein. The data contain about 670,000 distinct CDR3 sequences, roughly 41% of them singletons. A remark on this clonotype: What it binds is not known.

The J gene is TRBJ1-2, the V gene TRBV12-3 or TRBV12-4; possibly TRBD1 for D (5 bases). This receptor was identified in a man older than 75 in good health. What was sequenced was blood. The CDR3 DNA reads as TGTGCCAGCAGTCTCCGACAGTCTTATGGCTACACCTTC. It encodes CASSLRQSYGYTF.